Detailed here is one TCR beta chain. What it recognizes is unknown. Unmatched junction bases numbered 6, after V lost 6 bases and J lost 6 bases. This CDR3 contains 13 residues. Germline CDR1 is SEHNR and CDR2 is FQNEAQ (reference sequence). These data are taken from a study of cytomegalovirus exposure and HLA in healthy donors. General study results and limits: A missense DCLRE1C variant was associated with V- and J-gene trimming of TCR beta chains in a later analysis, and an independent cohort replicated the association. Some V segments (TRBV6-2 and TRBV6-3 among them) were excluded as indistinguishable.

Primers included in the PCR were 60 Vbeta and 13 Jbeta primers. Clones were sequenced by immunoSEQ multiplex PCR, and TCRdb holds only the in-frame ones, with some missing. The table lists about 130,000 clones, about 83% of them singletons. The sample consisted of PBMCs. The origin of this receptor is a woman in her twenties or thirties in good health and CMV-seronegative. The chain links TRBV7-9 to TRBJ2-7; 9 bases are a match to TRBD1. This CDR3 is CASSLLQGAEQYF. As DNA, the CDR3 is TGTGCCAGCAGTTTACTACAGGGGGCCGAGCAGTACTTC.